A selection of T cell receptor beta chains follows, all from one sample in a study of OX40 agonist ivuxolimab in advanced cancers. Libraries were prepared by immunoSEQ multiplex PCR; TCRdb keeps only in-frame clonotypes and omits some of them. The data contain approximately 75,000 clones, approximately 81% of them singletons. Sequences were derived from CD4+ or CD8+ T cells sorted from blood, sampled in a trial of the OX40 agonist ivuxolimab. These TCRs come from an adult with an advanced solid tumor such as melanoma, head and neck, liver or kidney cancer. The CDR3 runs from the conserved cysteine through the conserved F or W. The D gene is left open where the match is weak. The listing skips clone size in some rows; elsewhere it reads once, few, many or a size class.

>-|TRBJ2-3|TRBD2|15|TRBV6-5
CAIGTGLAGSDTQYF
TGTGCCATCGGAACGGGACTAGCGGGGTCGGATACGCAGTATTTT
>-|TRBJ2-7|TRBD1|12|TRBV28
CASRDRAYEQYF
TGTGCCAGCAGGGACAGGGCCTACGAGCAGTACTTC
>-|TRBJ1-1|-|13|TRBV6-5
CASSQQGNTEAFF
TGTGCCAGCAGTCAACAGGGCAACACTGAAGCTTTCTTT
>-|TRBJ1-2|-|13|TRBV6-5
CASSKGYNYGYTF
TGTGCCAGCAGTAAGGGTTATAACTATGGCTACACCTTC
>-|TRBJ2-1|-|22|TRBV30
CAWSGVADPRTTGIKSVDEQFF
TGTGCCTGGAGTGGGGTTGCCGACCCTCGTACGACCGGGATTAAGTCTGTTGATGAGCAGTTCTTC
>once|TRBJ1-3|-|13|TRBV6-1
CASSEAAGNTIYF
TGTGCCAGCAGTGAGGCAGCTGGAAACACCATATATTTT
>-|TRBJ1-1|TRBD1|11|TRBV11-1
CASSLDREAFF
TGTGCCAGCAGCTTGGACAGGGAAGCTTTCTTT
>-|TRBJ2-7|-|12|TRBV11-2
CASSLFYYEQYF
TGTGCCAGCAGCCTTTTTTACTACGAGCAGTACTTC
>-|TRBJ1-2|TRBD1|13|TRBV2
CASAGTGSYGYTF
TGTGCCAGCGCCGGGACAGGCTCCTATGGCTACACCTTC
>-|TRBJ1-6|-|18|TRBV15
CATQPGHSALRFNSPLHF
TGTGCCACCCAGCCCGGACACAGCGCCCTCCGTTTTAATTCACCCCTCCACTTT
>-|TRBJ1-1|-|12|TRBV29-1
CSAGRGFTEAFF
TGCAGCGCGGGACGAGGGTTCACTGAAGCTTTCTTT
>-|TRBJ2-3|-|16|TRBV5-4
CASSYDGGVGADTQYF
TGTGCCAGCAGCTACGATGGGGGAGTTGGGGCAGATACGCAGTATTTT
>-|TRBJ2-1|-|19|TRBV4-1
CASSQDSFGRKSSYNEQFF
TGCGCCAGCAGCCAAGATTCGTTTGGGAGAAAAAGCTCCTACAATGAGCAGTTCTTC
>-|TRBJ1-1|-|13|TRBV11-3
CASSQTDFTEAFF
TGTGCCAGCAGCCAAACGGACTTCACTGAAGCTTTCTTT
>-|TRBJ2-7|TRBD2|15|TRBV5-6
CASSLLTSGTGEQYF
TGTGCCAGCAGCTTGTTAACTAGCGGGACGGGCGAGCAGTACTTC
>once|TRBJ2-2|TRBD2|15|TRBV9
CASSVGGSGSGELFF
TGTGCCAGCAGCGTAGGGGGTAGCGGGAGCGGGGAGCTGTTTTTT
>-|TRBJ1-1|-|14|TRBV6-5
CASSYSGRNTEAFF
TGTGCCAGCAGTTACTCGGGGAGGAACACTGAAGCTTTCTTT
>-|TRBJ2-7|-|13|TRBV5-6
CASTGISPYEQYF
TGTGCCAGCACCGGGATCAGTCCCTACGAGCAGTACTTC
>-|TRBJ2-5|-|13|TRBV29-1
CSGFIISQETQYF
TGCAGCGGCTTCATAATAAGCCAAGAGACCCAGTACTTC
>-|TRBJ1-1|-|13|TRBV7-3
CASRHPQNTEAFF
TGTGCCAGCAGACACCCACAGAACACTGAAGCTTTCTTT
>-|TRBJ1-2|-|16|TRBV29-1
CSVVGEWDRTNYGYTF
TGCAGCGTTGTCGGGGAATGGGACCGGACTAACTATGGCTACACCTTC
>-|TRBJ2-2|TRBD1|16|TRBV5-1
CASSSGTGGLTGELFF
TGCGCCAGCAGCTCGGGGACAGGGGGCTTGACCGGGGAGCTGTTTTTT
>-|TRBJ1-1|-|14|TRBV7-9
CASSLPGGDTEAFF
TGTGCCAGCAGCTTACCGGGCGGGGACACTGAAGCTTTCTTT
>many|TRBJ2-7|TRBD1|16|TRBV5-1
CASSGRLGQSSYEQYF
TGCGCCAGCAGCGGAAGACTGGGACAGAGCTCCTACGAGCAGTACTTC
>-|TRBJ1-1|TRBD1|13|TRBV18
CASSWDRNTEAFF
TGTGCCAGCTCCTGGGACAGGAACACTGAAGCTTTCTTT
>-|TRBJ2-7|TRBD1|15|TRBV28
CASSYRGLVGYEQYF
TGTGCCAGCAGTTACAGGGGGCTGGTGGGCTACGAGCAGTACTTC
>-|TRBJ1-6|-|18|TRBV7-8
CASSLARGRQARGSPLHF
TGTGCCAGCAGCTTAGCGCGGGGACGGCAGGCTAGAGGCTCACCCCTCCACTTT
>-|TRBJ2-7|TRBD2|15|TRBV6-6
CASSSPGGGSYEQYF
TGTGCCAGCAGTTCCCCCGGCGGGGGATCCTACGAGCAGTACTTC